One and the same sample provided the 28 T cell receptor beta chains below, sequenced in a study of blood T cell repertoires in COVID-19. Sequenced by immunoSEQ multiplex PCR; TCRdb stores in-frame clones only, minus some. The table shows some 110,000 clones, with 60% to 85% occurring only once. What was sequenced was peripheral blood. These receptors were collected from a man older than 75 with COVID-19, enrolled during active disease.

The V and J genes are TRBV5-1 and TRBJ2-5, with D perhaps matching TRBD1 (5 bases). The germline CDR1 and CDR2 sequences are SGHRS and YFSETQ. The CDR3 length is 16 residues. V was shortened by 4 bases and J by 1 base, with 17 bases between the two germline ends. CDR3 nucleotides: TGCGCCAGCAGCCTCACTCCGACAGTCCTCCAAGAGACCCAGTACTTC. Residues: CASSLTPTVLQETQYF.

For the CDR3, the DNA is TGTGCCAGCAGCCATTTACAAGGGGTGCATGGCTACACCTTC. Translation gives CASSHLQGVHGYTF. The rearrangement uses TRBV7-9 and TRBJ1-2, with D tentatively TRBD1 (5 bases). The CDR3 consists of 14 residues. In germline, CDR1 is SEHNR, CDR2 FQNEAQ (reference sequence). V was pared by 5 bases and J by 6 bases, with 16 bases between.

The chain carries TRBV5-1 and TRBJ1-1; D might be TRBD1 (6 bases). The germline V gene encodes CDR1 SGHRS and CDR2 YFSETQ. CDR3 length: 16 residues. The V and J ends lost 4 bases and 4 bases respectively, with 20 bases between them. This CDR3 is CASSLLTGVEITEAFF. The CDR3 DNA is TGCGCCAGCAGCCTATTGACAGGAGTTGAAATCACTGAAGCTTTCTTT.

This clone has just a few counts. The chain carries TRBV30 and TRBJ1-2; maybe TRBD1 (6 bases). Germline assignment: CDR1 GTSNPN and CDR2 SVGIG (reference sequence). The V gene lost 3 bases and the J gene lost 10 bases, with 15 bases spanning the gap. This CDR3 region has 12 residues. DNA of the CDR3: TGTGCCTGGAGCCCAGCGACAGGTGCCTACACCTTC. Protein sequence: CAWSPATGAYTF.

The chain is built from TRBV6-5 and TRBJ1-2; TRBD1 might be the D (5 bases). The CDR3 runs 15 residues. The ends were cut back, 4 bases at V and 4 bases at J, with 16 bases in the middle. Germline lookup yields CDR1 MNHEY and CDR2 SVGAGI. CDR3 nucleotide sequence: TGTGCCAGCAGTTCCCGGGGGGGGGAACTCTATGGCTACACCTTC. It is translated as CASSSRGGELYGYTF.

The chain employs TRBV6-5 and TRBJ1-3; 7 bases fit TRBD1. Looked up from germline, CDR1 is MNHEY and CDR2 is SVGAGI. This CDR3 spans 15 amino acids. Unmatched junction bases numbered 8, after V lost 6 bases and J lost 3 bases. CDR3 amino acids: CASRSTGANGNTIYF. The CDR3 DNA sequence: TGTGCCAGCAGATCCACAGGGGCAAATGGAAACACCATATATTTT.

This chain connects TRBV25-1 to TRBJ2-2; D is uncertain. CDR3 length: 14 residues. Trimming removed 1 base at V and 3 bases at J, with 6 bases between. Germline V gene data show CDR1 as MGHDK and CDR2 as SYGVNS. CDR3 amino acids: CASSESKYTGELFF. The CDR3 DNA is TGTGCCAGCAGTGAATCTAAGTACACCGGGGAGCTGTTTTTT.

The chain couples TRBV3-1 (or the pseudogene TRBV3-2) to TRBJ1-3; D is undetermined. CDR3 length: 16 residues. CDR1 is LGHDT, CDR2 YNNKEL, per germline (reference sequence). V lost 2 bases to trimming and J lost 2 bases, with 13 bases between them. The CDR3 spells CASSQYRGFTGNTIYF. The CDR3 DNA reads TGTGCCAGCAGCCAATATCGGGGATTTACTGGAAACACCATATATTTT.

This clone has only a few counts. This chain uses TRBV4-2 with TRBJ1-1; D is ambiguous. The CDR3 spans 15 residues. From germline, CDR1 is LGHNA and CDR2 YNFKEQ. Trimming removed 0 bases from V and 2 bases from J, with 10 bases in between. The chain's CDR3 is CASSQELQRNTEAFF. The CDR3, as DNA: TGTGCCAGCAGCCAAGAATTACAGAGAAACACTGAAGCTTTCTTT.

This chain links TRBV5-1 with TRBJ1-1, with D possibly being TRBD1 (6 bases). The CDR3 has 15 residues. The germline V gene encodes CDR1 SGHRS and CDR2 YFSETQ. V gave up 1 base and J gave up 1 base, with 11 bases separating them. In DNA form, the CDR3 reads TGCGCCAGCAGCTTGACCCTGGGACAGAACACTGAAGCTTTCTTT. It codes for CASSLTLGQNTEAFF.

CDR3 nucleotides: TGTGCCAGCAGTGGGGAGACAGGGGAACCCCAGCATTTT. Amino acid sequence: CASSGETGEPQHF. V usage is TRBV2 and J usage is TRBJ1-5, with 8 bases that match TRBD1. Germline V CDR1 and CDR2: SNHLY, FYNNEI. The CDR3 runs to 13 residues. Germline trimming cut 4 bases from V and 10 bases from J; bases unmatched to any gene: 6.

This clone was seen a handful of times. The chain uses TRBV7-9 and TRBJ2-5; 11 bases line up with TRBD2. Germline CDR1 SEHNR, CDR2 FQNEAQ (reference sequence). This CDR3 region has 13 residues. Germline trimming cut 5 bases from V and 4 bases from J; bases unmatched to any gene: 0. CDR3 bases: TGTGCCAGCAGCGGACTAGCGGGAGAGACCCAGTACTTC. It yields the protein CASSGLAGETQYF.

This clone was counted many times. The rearrangement links TRBV6-1 to TRBJ2-7; a possible D gene is TRBD2 (5 bases). Between the trimmed V and J ends, which lost 2 bases and 0 bases, there was a span of 14 bases. CDR3 length: 16 amino acids. Germline values: CDR1 MNHNS, CDR2 SASEGT. The CDR3 sequence is CASSEHVSAYSYEQYF. CDR3 bases: TGTGCCAGCAGTGAACATGTTAGCGCGTACTCCTACGAGCAGTACTTC.

This sequence joins TRBV10-2 and TRBJ1-5, with D possibly being TRBD1 (5 bases). V was clipped by 2 bases and J by 6 bases, with 8 bases between them. Germline V gives CDR1 WSHSY, CDR2 SAAADI. This CDR3 is built from 13 residues. The chain's CDR3 is CASSEMGGQPQHF. The CDR3 region has the DNA TGCGCCAGCAGTGAGATGGGGGGTCAGCCCCAGCATTTT.

The chain employs TRBV24-1 and TRBJ2-1; 8 positions agree with TRBD1. The CDR3 is made up of 16 amino acids. Trimming took 4 bases from V and 9 from J; bases not matched to a gene: 13. CDR1 and CDR2 from the germline V gene are KGHDR and SFDVKD. The DNA for the CDR3 is TGTGCCACCAGTGAAAGTCAGGGGGCGCGCGGGCGTGAGCAGTTCTTC. Translated, it gives CATSESQGARGREQFF.

The chain carries TRBV5-6 and TRBJ2-5; TRBD1 might be the D (5 bases). The V gene's germline CDR1 is SGHDT and CDR2 YYEEEE. CDR3 length equals 15 residues. V dropped 5 bases and J dropped 0 bases, with 14 bases sitting between them. The DNA for the CDR3 is TGTGCCAGCAGTACCTTAATAGGGGACCAAGAGACCCAGTACTTC. Protein product: CASSTLIGDQETQYF.

The chain employs TRBV7-8 and TRBJ2-7; unclear D gene. The CDR3 sequence is 13 residues long. Germline V gene data show CDR1 as SGHVS and CDR2 as FQNEAQ. V was pared by 5 bases and J by 2 bases, with 10 bases between. The CDR3 nucleotides are TGTGCCAGCAGCCTAGGAGCCACCTACGAGCAGTACTTC. Its translation: CASSLGATYEQYF.

The V and J genes are TRBV28 and TRBJ2-7; D is possibly TRBD1 (5 bases). The CDR3 is made up of 14 amino acids. Germline V lookup: CDR1 MDHEN, CDR2 SYDVKM. V lost 3 bases to trimming and J lost 2 bases, with 11 bases between them. CDR3 DNA sequence: TGTGCCAGCAGTTTCCGCCAGGGCCCCTACGAGCAGTACTTC. It translates to CASSFRQGPYEQYF. The complete variable domain, with remaining parts taken from reference TRBV28 and TRBJ2-7, reads DVKVTQSSRYLVKRTGEKVFLECVQDMDHENMFWYRQDPGLGLRLIYFSYDVKMKEKGDIPEGYSVSREKKERFSLILESASTNQTSMYLCASSFRQGPYEQYFGPGTRLTVT.

This clone appeared a single time. V gene TRBV19 combines with J gene TRBJ2-1; D may be TRBD2 (5 bases). V lost 3 bases to trimming and J lost 10 bases, with 16 bases between them. Germline CDR1 LNHDA, CDR2 SQIVND (reference sequence). The CDR3 is made up of 14 amino acids. CDR3 DNA sequence: TGTGCCAGTAGTATTCTTGGCCTCGGGGAAGAGCAGTTCTTC. This codes for CASSILGLGEEQFF.

This chain links TRBV19 with TRBJ1-2, with a weak D call TRBD1 (6 bases). This CDR3 is built from 15 residues. Germline assignment: CDR1 LNHDA and CDR2 SQIVND (reference sequence). V was clipped by 6 bases and J by 0 bases, with 14 bases between them. The CDR3 sequence is CASRAQGKANYGYTF. The CDR3 nucleotides read TGTGCCAGTAGAGCCCAGGGGAAAGCTAACTATGGCTACACCTTC.

Comment on this clone: Because the CDR3's place on the DNA is in doubt, the DNA is left out and the CDR3 is given as listed by TCRdb. The rearrangement links TRBV12-2 to TRBJ1-2; the table's D gene call, TRBD1, was not cross checked with the DNA. TRBV12-2 is a known pseudogene. The CDR3 adds up to 18 amino acids, both ends counted. The CDR3 is CASRFAQGTPLANYGYTF.

This clone occurred once. CDR3 bases: TGTGCCAGCAGAGCCTCCGGGACAGCAAAAACAGGCGCTGAAGCTTTCTTT. This translates into CASRASGTAKTGAEAFF. The rearrangement joins TRBV28 to TRBJ1-1; the match to TRBD1 covers 7 bases. The CDR3 has 17 amino acids. Germline values: CDR1 MDHEN, CDR2 SYDVKM. V trimming: 6 bases; J trimming: 6 bases; junction bases outside the gene matches: 19.

The V call is TRBV7-2, the J call TRBJ1-1, with TRBD1 as a possible D gene (6 bases). Germline CDR1 and CDR2: SGHTA and FQGNSA. This CDR3 spans 15 amino acids. Trimming took 4 bases from V and 5 from J, leaving 17 bases between them. Here the CDR3 DNA reads TGTGCCAGCAGCTGGCTGGCAGGGGTTGGGACTGAAGCTTTCTTT. It encodes CASSWLAGVGTEAFF.

This rearrangement joins TRBV11-2 to TRBJ2-3; D unclear. V was cut by 0 bases and J by 2 bases, with 6 bases left in between. This CDR3 contains 14 residues. Germline V CDR1 and CDR2: SGHAT, FQNNGV. The CDR3 reads CASSLDRVTDTQYF. CDR3 nucleotides: TGTGCCAGCAGCTTAGATCGAGTCACAGATACGCAGTATTTT.

V is TRBV5-1 and J is TRBJ2-5; TRBD2 aligns across 15 bases. V lost 4 bases and J lost 1; bases outside the gene matches: 5. This CDR3 has 17 residues. Germline CDR1 is SGHRS and CDR2 is YFSETQ. DNA of the CDR3: TGCGCCAGCAGCCCGGGACTAGCGGGAGGAGGCCAAGAGACCCAGTACTTC. This gives the protein CASSPGLAGGGQETQYF.

The chain carries TRBV4-2 and TRBJ2-1; 9 nucleotides match TRBD2. CDR1 and CDR2 (germline): LGHNA, YNFKEQ. The CDR3 extends over 15 amino acids. Unmatched junction bases numbered 4, after V lost 1 base and J lost 6 bases. DNA for the CDR3: TGTGCCAGCAGCCAAGGGTCTAGCGGGGCCAATGAGCAGTTCTTC. Translation gives CASSQGSSGANEQFF.

This clone was counted only a few times. The genes are TRBV5-5 and TRBJ2-5; TRBD1 agrees at 7 bases. The CDR3 spans 15 residues. CDR1 and CDR2 (germline): SGHKS, YYEKEE (reference sequence). The ends lost 0 bases at V and 2 bases at J; junction bases unmatched: 4. The CDR3 DNA follows: TGTGCCAGCAGCTTGGGACCGGGACAGCAAGAGACCCAGTACTTC. Amino acid sequence: CASSLGPGQQETQYF.

The V call is TRBV5-1, the J call TRBJ2-5; 8 bases align to TRBD2. The CDR3 has 14 amino acids. In germline, CDR1 is SGHRS, CDR2 YFSETQ. The V segment lost 6 bases and the J segment 3 bases; nucleotides outside the gene matches: 7. CDR3 sequence reads: CASTAGVRKETQYF. The CDR3 bases are TGCGCCAGCACAGCGGGGGTTAGAAAAGAGACCCAGTACTTC.